Following are 27 T cell receptor beta chains from one sample sequenced in a study of T cell repertoires in cytomegalovirus infection. MiXCR, run by TCRdb on the reads, gives a single entry per CDR3 protein. The sample yields 740,000 or so distinct CDR3 sequences, 35% seen once. Sequences were obtained from PBMCs. The origin of the receptors is a human donor in good health (CMV status not recorded). Some clones in this sample may be carry-over from other donors' samples.

In its sample, this clonotype was seen a few times. The rearrangement uses TRBV29-1 and TRBJ2-5; 7 positions match TRBD2. The CDR3 sequence is 11 residues long. After removal of 7 bases from V and 4 bases from J, the junction contained 3 bases not matched to a gene. In germline, CDR1 is SQVTM, CDR2 ANQGSEA. The DNA of the CDR3 is TGCAGCGCCTGGGGGGGAGAGACCCAGTACTTC. Translated, it gives CSAWGGETQYF.

This clonotype was seen at least ten times. The chain combines TRBV7-2 with TRBJ2-2; TRBD2 might be the D (6 bases). This CDR3 has 14 residues. The V gene's germline CDR1 is SGHTA and CDR2 FQGNSA. V shed 2 bases and J shed 7 bases, with 11 bases lying between them. The DNA for the CDR3 is TGTGCCAGCAGCTTAACGGCGGGGTTCGGGGAGCTGTTTTTT. Amino acid sequence: CASSLTAGFGELFF.

The chain employs TRBV15 and TRBJ2-4, with a possible D match to TRBD1 (5 bases). Trimming pared 0 bases from V and 5 bases from J, leaving 11 bases between. Germline CDR1 reads LNHNV; CDR2 reads YYDKDF (reference sequence). The CDR3 extends over 15 amino acids. CDR3 in amino acids: CATSRDRGFENIQYF. The CDR3 DNA reads TGTGCCACCAGCAGAGATAGGGGTTTCGAAAACATTCAGTACTTC.

This clonotype was counted only a few times. V usage is TRBV7-2 and J usage is TRBJ2-5; D is uncertain. The CDR3 length is 15 residues. Germline loops: CDR1 SGHTA, CDR2 FQGNSA. Trimming shortened V by 2 bases and J by 0 bases, and 10 bases separated the two germline ends. CDR3 DNA sequence: TGTGCCAGCAGCTTATGGTTAAGGTACCAAGAGACCCAGTACTTC. Its translation is CASSLWLRYQETQYF. The full variable domain, rest sourced from reference TRBV7-2 and TRBJ2-5, is GAGVSQSPSNKVTEKGKDVELRCDPISGHTALYWYRQSLGQGLEFLIYFQGNSAPDKSGLPSDRFSAERTGGSVSTLTIQRTQQEDSAVYLCASSLWLRYQETQYFGPGTRLLVL.

In its sample, this clonotype was seen a few times. V and J are TRBV7-2 and TRBJ2-2, with a weak D call TRBD2 (5 bases). Trimming took 4 bases from V and 7 from J, leaving 10 bases between them. Germline CDR1 reads SGHTA; CDR2 reads FQGNSA. The CDR3 length is 13 residues. This CDR3 is CASSSGIGGELFF. As DNA, the CDR3 is TGTGCCAGCAGCTCCGGGATTGGCGGGGAGCTGTTTTTT.

V and J are TRBV5-3 and TRBJ2-5; D possibly matches TRBD1 or TRBD2 (5 bases each). TRBV5-3 carries the ORF label, with uncertain function. This CDR3 contains 14 residues. Trimming stripped 4 bases from V and 4 bases from J, with 14 bases between. In nucleotides, the CDR3 is TGTGCCAGAAGCAACCTGAGGGGCGGAGAGACCCAGTACTTC. Amino acids: CARSNLRGGETQYF.

Remarks on this clonotype: Germline and junction disagree at one end, which may indicate a read error. The chain joins TRBV7-9 to TRBJ1-1, with unresolved D. Germline CDR1 SEHNR, CDR2 FQNEAQ (reference sequence). This CDR3 is built from 14 residues. CDR3 bases: TGTGCCAGCAGCTTAGCACAGAGGAGCACTGAAGCTTTATTT. As protein: CASSLAQRSTEALF. Full variable domain (remainder filled in from reference TRBV7-9 and TRBJ1-1): DTGVSQNPRHKITKRGQNVTFRCDPISEHNRLYWYRQTLGQGPEFLTYFQNEAQLEKSRLLSDRFSAERPKGSFSTLEIQRTEQGDSAMYLCASSLAQRSTEALFGQGTRLTVV.

The V and J genes are TRBV4-1 and TRBJ2-7; D is uncertain. Trimming left V 2 bases short and J 2 bases short, with 13 bases between. CDR1 and CDR2 from the germline V gene are MGHRA and YSYEKL. The CDR3 sequence is 15 residues long. The CDR3 bases are TGCGCCAGCAGCCAATCCCCGGATGCAACCTACGAGCAGTACTTC. Its protein is CASSQSPDATYEQYF.

The sample holds a few counts of this clonotype. The CDR3 spells CASSFGGGTQEAFF. CDR3 DNA: TGTGCCAGCAGTTTCGGTGGAGGAACCCAAGAAGCTTTCTTT. The V and J genes are TRBV12-3 or TRBV12-4 and TRBJ1-1; D gene uncertain. The CDR3 loop spans 14 amino acids. Trimming took off 3 bases at V and 8 bases at J, with 16 bases between the two ends.

This clonotype appeared a few times. The chain links TRBV12-3 or TRBV12-4 to TRBJ2-7, with TRBD1 matching over 7 bases. V gave up 4 bases and J gave up 3 bases; unmatched junction bases: 6. There are 14 residues in the CDR3. The CDR3 region has the DNA TGTGCCAGCAGTTACCGGGACAGAAGCTACGAGCAGTACTTC. Its protein is CASSYRDRSYEQYF.

This clonotype has a count of ten or more. CDR3 residues: CATSTRDILNEQFF. DNA of the CDR3: TGTGCCACCAGCACTAGGGATATTTTGAATGAGCAGTTCTTC. The V and J genes are TRBV15 and TRBJ2-1; D is unresolved. The CDR3 consists of 14 residues. Trimming stripped 4 bases from V and 7 bases from J, with 14 bases between. Looked up from germline, CDR1 is LNHNV and CDR2 is YYDKDF (reference sequence).

This chain joins TRBV19 and TRBJ1-1; D gene unclear. This CDR3 is built from 15 residues. The V gene's germline CDR1 is LNHDA and CDR2 SQIVND (reference sequence). Trimming removed 3 bases at V and 1 base at J, with 12 bases between. The CDR3 loop is CASSILLSANTEAFF. The DNA of the CDR3 is TGTGCCAGTAGTATCCTCCTTTCGGCGAACACTGAAGCTTTCTTT.

The chain combines TRBV7-6 with TRBJ2-7; 16 positions match TRBD2. Germline lookup yields CDR1 SGHVS and CDR2 FNYEAQ. Trimming removed 1 base from V and 5 bases from J; junction bases left unmatched: 11. The CDR3 is 19 residues long. DNA for the CDR3: TGTGCCAGCAGCTTAGTCCCTCCCGGGACTAGCGGGAGGGCCCACGAGCAGTACTTC. It translates to CASSLVPPGTSGRAHEQYF.

This clonotype has a count of ten or more. The gene calls are TRBV7-2 and TRBJ2-5; D remains unclear. Germline V CDR1 and CDR2: SGHTA, FQGNSA. This CDR3 has 15 amino acids. V was trimmed by 1 base and J by 1 base, leaving 10 bases between them. The CDR3 loop is CASSLGDGSQETQYF. In nucleotides, the CDR3 is TGTGCCAGCAGCTTAGGAGACGGCAGCCAAGAGACCCAGTACTTC.

The CDR3 spells CSVTGGGDHSYNEQFF. In DNA form, the CDR3 reads TGCAGCGTGACGGGGGGGGGCGATCACTCCTACAATGAGCAGTTCTTC. The chain combines TRBV29-1 with TRBJ2-1; 8 nucleotides align to TRBD2. Germline V gene lookup returns CDR1 SQVTM and CDR2 ANQGSEA. This CDR3 region has 16 residues. V dropped 6 bases and J dropped 0; count of bases not matched to a gene: 10.

This clonotype was seen at least ten times. This rearrangement joins TRBV7-6 to TRBJ1-3; 7 positions agree with TRBD1. V was pared by 1 base and J by 4 bases, with 1 base of the junction left unmatched. The CDR3 consists of 14 residues. Germline CDR1 SGHVS, CDR2 FNYEAQ. In DNA, the CDR3 is TGTGCCAGCAGCTTAGGGACAGGCGGAAACACCATATATTTT. Amino acids: CASSLGTGGNTIYF.

This clonotype was seen only once. This chain links TRBV2 with TRBJ1-2; a possible D gene is TRBD1 (6 bases). Trimming took off 9 bases at V and 7 bases at J, with 18 bases between the two ends. The CDR3 runs to 13 residues. The V gene's germline CDR1 is SNHLY and CDR2 FYNNEI. In nucleotides, the CDR3 is TGTGCCAGTTACAGGGAAAGTAAAACTGGCTACACCTTC. This sequence encodes CASYRESKTGYTF.

This clonotype was detected many times. The rearrangement joins TRBV7-9 to TRBJ2-1, with a weak D call TRBD1 (5 bases). Germline V CDR1 and CDR2: SEHNR, FQNEAQ (reference sequence). V shed 3 bases and J shed 0 bases, with 9 bases lying between them. The CDR3 is 15 residues long. CDR3 region: CASSFLGHSYNEQFF. The CDR3 DNA reads as TGTGCCAGCAGCTTTCTTGGACACTCCTACAATGAGCAGTTCTTC.

This sequence joins TRBV27 and TRBJ1-2; a weak D match, TRBD1 (5 bases). V was shortened by 7 bases and J by 6 bases, with 15 bases between the two germline ends. Germline-derived CDR1 and CDR2 are MNHEY and SMNVEV (reference sequence). This CDR3 has 13 residues. The CDR3 DNA reads TGTGCCAGCATCGGCAGGGCCCAAGATGGCTACACCTTC. Translating it yields CASIGRAQDGYTF.

This clonotype was counted once. The germline gene is not matched at one end of the junction; a read error may be the cause. The gene calls are TRBV7-7 and TRBJ2-7; D is unclear. Germline V gene lookup returns CDR1 SSHAT and CDR2 FNYEAQ (reference sequence). The CDR3 loop spans 13 amino acids. The DNA for the CDR3 is TGTGCTAGCAGCGAGTCTGGGTCCTACGAGCAGTACTTC. It translates to CASSESGSYEQYF.

The chain is built from TRBV19 and TRBJ1-5, with TRBD1 matching 12 bases. V shed 2 bases and J 6 bases; nucleotides not matched to a gene: 5. The CDR3 is 16 amino acids. Per germline, CDR1 LNHDA and CDR2 SQIVND (reference sequence). The CDR3 loop reads CASSIRGTGGVQPQHF. The CDR3 DNA follows: TGTGCCAGTAGTATAAGAGGGACAGGGGGCGTTCAGCCCCAGCATTTT.

At least ten counts were recorded for this clonotype. V and J are TRBV5-4 and TRBJ1-1; the D gene is possibly TRBD1 (5 bases). V was pared by 2 bases and J by 0 bases, with 11 bases between. CDR3 length: 15 amino acids. Per germline, CDR1 SGHNT and CDR2 YYREEE (reference sequence). Written as DNA, the CDR3 is TGTGCCAGCAGCTTAGCCGGGACGGTGAACACTGAAGCTTTCTTT. It specifies CASSLAGTVNTEAFF.

This clonotype was observed once. V and J are TRBV15 and TRBJ1-4, with no clear D. Germline V gene sequence: CDR1 LNHNV, CDR2 YYDKDF (reference sequence). CDR3 size: 16 residues. Trimming stripped 1 base from V and 6 bases from J, with 15 bases between. CDR3 nucleotide sequence: TGTGCCACCAGCAGAGCGGGTACCGGCCTTTATGAAAAACTGTTTTTT. Its protein is CATSRAGTGLYEKLFF.

The chain is built from TRBV9 and TRBJ1-3; perhaps TRBD1 as D (5 bases). Germline V lookup: CDR1 SGDLS, CDR2 YYNGEE. V was shortened by 0 bases and J by 2 bases, with 12 bases between the two germline ends. The CDR3 has 16 residues. For the CDR3, the DNA is TGTGCCAGCAGCGTAGCACGGGGCTGGACTGGAAACACCATATATTTT. It is translated as CASSVARGWTGNTIYF.

V gene TRBV11-1 combines with J gene TRBJ2-5; D is uncertain. Trimming stripped 7 bases from V and 1 base from J, with 13 bases between. The V gene's germline CDR1 is SGHAT and CDR2 FQDESV (reference sequence). This CDR3 is built from 14 residues. As DNA, the CDR3 is TGTGCCAGCAAAGACGAGCCTAGCCAAGAGACCCAGTACTTC. This gives the protein CASKDEPSQETQYF.

The chain uses TRBV12-3 or TRBV12-4 and TRBJ1-2; tentatively, D is TRBD1 (5 bases). Trimming took off 3 bases at V and 4 bases at J, with 9 bases between the two ends. The CDR3 length is 13 residues. CDR3 nucleotide sequence: TGTGCCAGCAGTTTTAGACAGCTCTATGGCTACACCTTC. Its translation is CASSFRQLYGYTF.

This clonotype showed up many times. The chain couples TRBV7-8 to TRBJ2-7, with D possibly TRBD2 on 5 matching bases. The CDR3 sequence is 14 residues long. Looked up from germline, CDR1 is SGHVS and CDR2 is FQNEAQ. Trimming stripped 4 bases from V and 2 bases from J, with 12 bases between. The CDR3 nucleotides read TGTGCCAGCAGCTCCGGAGGAGCCACCTACGAGCAGTACTTC. This encodes CASSSGGATYEQYF.